The 4 T cell receptor beta chains presented below share a single source sample, sequenced in a study of vaccination and CD4 T cells after COVID-19. Treatment specified: roughly nine-day PBMC culture with coronavirus spike peptide pools or control peptides (ViraFEST assay). These receptors lack a known antigen. Oncomine TCR Beta short-read sequencing was applied to DNA from cultured CD4+ T cells. A single record per CDR3 protein comes from TCRdb applying MiXCR to the PCR reads. This sample yields under 20,000 distinct CDR3 sequences, of which approximately 40% are seen a single time; roughly 6.3% belongs to the top ten. The sequencing used CD4+ T cells from blood, cultured in vitro, collected before SARS-CoV-2 vaccination. The receptor source for this set is a human donor who had recovered from COVID-19.

This clonotype was observed a handful of times. The chain joins TRBV20-1 to TRBJ1-1, with 7 bases that match TRBD1. The CDR3 covers 13 residues. The V and J ends lost 2 bases and 6 bases, in that order; junction bases with no gene match: 6. Germline-derived CDR1 and CDR2 are DFQATT and SNEGSKA (reference sequence). The CDR3 DNA reads as TGCAGTGCTAGAATAGGGGGCAGGTCTGAAGCTTTCTTT. Protein product: CSARIGGRSEAFF.

Only a few counts were recorded for this clonotype. This chain joins TRBV24-1 and TRBJ2-7, with a weak D call TRBD2 (6 bases). The V gene lost 3 bases and the J gene lost 3 bases, with 11 bases spanning the gap. The length of the CDR3 is 14 residues. Germline V gene sequence: CDR1 KGHDR, CDR2 SFDVKD. CDR3 in amino acids: CATSDETSSYEQYF. The CDR3 nucleotides are TGTGCCACCAGTGATGAGACTAGTAGCTACGAGCAGTACTTC.

This clonotype was observed a few times. The rearrangement joins TRBV20-1 to TRBJ2-7; tentative D call: TRBD1 (5 bases). The V end lost 0 bases, the J end lost 6 bases, and 21 bases lay between the germline ends. Germline values: CDR1 DFQATT, CDR2 SNEGSKA (reference sequence). CDR3 size: 16 residues. The CDR3 DNA reads as TGCAGTGCTAGAGATCTGCCCCCCAGGGCCCAAGGCGAGCAGTACTTC. Amino acid sequence: CSARDLPPRAQGEQYF.

This clonotype was counted between two and nine times. V and J are TRBV6-1 and TRBJ2-5, with 10 bases identical to TRBD2. Germline V gene sequence: CDR1 MNHNS, CDR2 SASEGT. The CDR3 contains 16 residues. The ends lost 6 bases at V and 5 bases at J; junction bases unmatched: 12. CDR3 amino acids: CASSTRGAGGPETQYF. Here the CDR3 DNA reads TGTGCCAGCAGCACGAGGGGAGCGGGAGGGCCCGAGACCCAGTACTTC.